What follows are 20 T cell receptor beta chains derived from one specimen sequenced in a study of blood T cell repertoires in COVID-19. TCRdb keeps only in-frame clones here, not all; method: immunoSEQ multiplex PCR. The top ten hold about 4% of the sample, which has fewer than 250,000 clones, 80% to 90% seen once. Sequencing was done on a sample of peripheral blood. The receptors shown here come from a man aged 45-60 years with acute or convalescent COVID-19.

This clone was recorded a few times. CDR3 region: CAISESQGSGTDTQYF. As DNA, the CDR3 is TGTGCCATCAGTGAGTCGCAGGGCTCGGGCACAGATACGCAGTATTTT. This chain joins TRBV10-3 and TRBJ2-3, with a possible D match to TRBD1 (5 bases). V lost 0 bases, J lost 1 base, and 11 bases lay in between. There are 16 residues in the CDR3. Per germline, CDR1 ENHRY and CDR2 SYGVKD.

The CDR3 coding sequence is TGTGCCTGGGACCAGGGGGCTACGACTGAAGCTTTCTTT. It encodes CAWDQGATTEAFF. The chain couples TRBV30 to TRBJ1-1; 8 nucleotides match TRBD1. V was clipped by 5 bases and J by 5 bases; unmatched bases: 7. Per germline, CDR1 GTSNPN and CDR2 SVGIG (reference sequence). The CDR3 sequence is 13 residues long.

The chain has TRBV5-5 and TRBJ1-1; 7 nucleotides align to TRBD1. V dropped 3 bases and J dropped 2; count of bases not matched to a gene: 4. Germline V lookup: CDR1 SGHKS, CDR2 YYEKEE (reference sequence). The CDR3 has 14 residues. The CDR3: CASSSNRGNTEAFF. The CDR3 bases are TGTGCCAGCAGCTCGAACAGGGGAAACACTGAAGCTTTCTTT.

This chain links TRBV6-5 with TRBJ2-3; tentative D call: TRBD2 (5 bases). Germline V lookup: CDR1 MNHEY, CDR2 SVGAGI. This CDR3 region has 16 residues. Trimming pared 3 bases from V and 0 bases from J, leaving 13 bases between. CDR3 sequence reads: CASSYRLPKSTDTQYF. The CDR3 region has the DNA TGTGCCAGCAGTTATCGACTACCTAAGAGCACAGATACGCAGTATTTT.

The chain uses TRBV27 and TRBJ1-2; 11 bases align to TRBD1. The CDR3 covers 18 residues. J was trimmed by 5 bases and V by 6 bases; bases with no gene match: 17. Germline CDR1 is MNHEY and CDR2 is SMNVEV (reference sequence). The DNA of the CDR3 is TGTGCCAGCAGGGGGGAAGGGGACAGGGGGAAGTATTTTTATGGCTACACCTTC. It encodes CASRGEGDRGKYFYGYTF.

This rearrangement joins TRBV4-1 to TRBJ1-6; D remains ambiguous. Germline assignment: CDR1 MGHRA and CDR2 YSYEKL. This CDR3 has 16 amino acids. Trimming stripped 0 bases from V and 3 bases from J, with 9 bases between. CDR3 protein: CASSQDANSYNSPLHF. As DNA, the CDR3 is TGCGCCAGCAGCCAAGATGCCAATAGCTATAATTCACCCCTCCACTTT.

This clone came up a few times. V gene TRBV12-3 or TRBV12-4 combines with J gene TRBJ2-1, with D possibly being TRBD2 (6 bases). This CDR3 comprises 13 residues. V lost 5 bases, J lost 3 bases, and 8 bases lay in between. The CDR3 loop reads CASSTTSYNEQFF. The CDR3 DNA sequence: TGTGCCAGCAGTACGACTAGCTACAATGAGCAGTTCTTC.

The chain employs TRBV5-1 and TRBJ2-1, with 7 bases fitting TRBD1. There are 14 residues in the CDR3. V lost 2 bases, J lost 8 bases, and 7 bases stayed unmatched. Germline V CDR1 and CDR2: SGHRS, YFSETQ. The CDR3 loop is CASSLGQVEDEQFF. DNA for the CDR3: TGCGCCAGCAGCTTAGGACAGGTGGAGGATGAGCAGTTCTTC.

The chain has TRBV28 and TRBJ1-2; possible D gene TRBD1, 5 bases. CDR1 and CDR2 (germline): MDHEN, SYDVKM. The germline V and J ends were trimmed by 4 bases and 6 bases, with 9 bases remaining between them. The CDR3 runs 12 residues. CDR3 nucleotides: TGTGCCAGCAGTTGGGGCCCTGATGGCTACACCTTC. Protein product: CASSWGPDGYTF.

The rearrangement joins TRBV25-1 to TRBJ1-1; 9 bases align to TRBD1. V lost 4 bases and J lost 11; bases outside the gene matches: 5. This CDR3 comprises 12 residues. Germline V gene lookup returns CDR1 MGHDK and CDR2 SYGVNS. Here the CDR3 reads CASSVGQGRAFF. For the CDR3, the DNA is TGTGCCAGCAGTGTGGGACAGGGTCGCGCTTTCTTT.

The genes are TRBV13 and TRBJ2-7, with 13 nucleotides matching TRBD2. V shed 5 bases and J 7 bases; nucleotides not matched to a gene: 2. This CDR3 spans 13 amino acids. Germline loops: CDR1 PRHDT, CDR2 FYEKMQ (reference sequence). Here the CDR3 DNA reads TGTGCCAGCAGCCCGACTAGCGGGGGGGAGCAGTACTTC. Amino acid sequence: CASSPTSGGEQYF.

The CDR3 nucleotides read TGCGCCAGCAGTGGGATGTTGAGGACAGATACGCAGTATTTT. Amino acid sequence: CASSGMLRTDTQYF. The V gene is TRBV10-1, the J gene TRBJ2-3; no reliable D call. CDR3 length: 14 amino acids. V was pared by 4 bases and J by 3 bases, with 11 bases between. Germline values: CDR1 WNHNN, CDR2 SYGVQD (reference sequence).

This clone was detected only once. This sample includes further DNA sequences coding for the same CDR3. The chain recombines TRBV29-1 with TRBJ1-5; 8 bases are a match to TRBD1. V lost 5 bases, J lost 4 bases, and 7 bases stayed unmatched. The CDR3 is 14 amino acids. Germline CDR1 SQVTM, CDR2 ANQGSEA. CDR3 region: CSVSGTGSNQPQHF. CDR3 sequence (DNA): TGCAGCGTTTCTGGGACAGGTTCTAATCAGCCCCAGCATTTT.

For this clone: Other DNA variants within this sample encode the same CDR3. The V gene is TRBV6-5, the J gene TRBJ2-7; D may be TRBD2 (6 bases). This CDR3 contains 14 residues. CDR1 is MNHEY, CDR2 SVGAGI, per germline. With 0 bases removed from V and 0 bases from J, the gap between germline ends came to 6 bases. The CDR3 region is CASSYSGGSYEQYF. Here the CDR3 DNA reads TGTGCCAGCAGTTACTCGGGAGGCTCCTACGAGCAGTACTTC.

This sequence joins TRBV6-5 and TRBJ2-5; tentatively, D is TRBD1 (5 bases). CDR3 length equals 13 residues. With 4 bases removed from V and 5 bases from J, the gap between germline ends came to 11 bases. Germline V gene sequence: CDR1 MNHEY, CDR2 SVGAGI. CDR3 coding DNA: TGTGCCAGCAGTTTCATCCAGGGCGAGACCCAGTACTTC. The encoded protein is CASSFIQGETQYF.

The CDR3: CASSSNGETQYF. The DNA of the CDR3 is TGTGCCAGCAGCTCCAACGGAGAGACCCAGTACTTC. The V gene is TRBV11-3, the J gene TRBJ2-5; D remains ambiguous. Germline-derived CDR1 and CDR2 are SGHNT and YENEEA. This CDR3 is built from 12 residues. Between the trimmed V and J ends, which lost 4 bases and 4 bases, there was a span of 7 bases. The entire variable domain, with the rest obtained from reference TRBV11-3 and TRBJ2-5, is as follows: EAGVVQSPRYKIIEKKQPVAFWCNPISGHNTLYWYLQNLGQGPELLIRYENEEAVDDSQLPKDRFSAERLKGVDSTLKIQPAELGDSAVYLCASSSNGETQYFGPGTRLLVL.

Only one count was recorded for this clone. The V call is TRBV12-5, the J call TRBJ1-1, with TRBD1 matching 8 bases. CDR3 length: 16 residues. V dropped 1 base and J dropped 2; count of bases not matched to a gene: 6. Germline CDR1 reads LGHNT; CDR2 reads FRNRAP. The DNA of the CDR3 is TGTGCTAGTGGTTTGGCTCCAGGGGGCGGCAACACTGAAGCTTTCTTT. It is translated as CASGLAPGGGNTEAFF.

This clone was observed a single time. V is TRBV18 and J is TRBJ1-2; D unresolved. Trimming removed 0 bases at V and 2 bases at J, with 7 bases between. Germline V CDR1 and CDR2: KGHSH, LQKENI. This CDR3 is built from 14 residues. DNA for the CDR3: TGTGCCAGCTCACCACCGACGGGGAACTATGGCTACACCTTC. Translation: CASSPPTGNYGYTF.

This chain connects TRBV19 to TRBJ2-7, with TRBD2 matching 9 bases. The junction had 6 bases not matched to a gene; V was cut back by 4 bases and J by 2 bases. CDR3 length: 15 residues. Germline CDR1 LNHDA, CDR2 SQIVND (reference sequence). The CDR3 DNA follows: TGTGCCAGTAGTAAGGGTGCGGGAGGGGCCTACGAGCAGTACTTC. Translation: CASSKGAGGAYEQYF.

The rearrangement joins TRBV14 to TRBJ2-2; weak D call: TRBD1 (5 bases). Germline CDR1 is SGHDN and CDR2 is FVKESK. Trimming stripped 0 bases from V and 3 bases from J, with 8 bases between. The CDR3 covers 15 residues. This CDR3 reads CASSQDQGYTGELFF. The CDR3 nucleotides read TGTGCCAGCAGCCAAGATCAGGGATACACCGGGGAGCTGTTTTTT. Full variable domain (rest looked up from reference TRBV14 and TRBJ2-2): EAGVTQFPSHSVIEKGQTVTLRCDPISGHDNLYWYRRVMGKEIKFLLHFVKESKQDESGMPNNRFLAERTGGTYSTLKVQPAELEDSGVYFCASSQDQGYTGELFFGEGSRLTVL.